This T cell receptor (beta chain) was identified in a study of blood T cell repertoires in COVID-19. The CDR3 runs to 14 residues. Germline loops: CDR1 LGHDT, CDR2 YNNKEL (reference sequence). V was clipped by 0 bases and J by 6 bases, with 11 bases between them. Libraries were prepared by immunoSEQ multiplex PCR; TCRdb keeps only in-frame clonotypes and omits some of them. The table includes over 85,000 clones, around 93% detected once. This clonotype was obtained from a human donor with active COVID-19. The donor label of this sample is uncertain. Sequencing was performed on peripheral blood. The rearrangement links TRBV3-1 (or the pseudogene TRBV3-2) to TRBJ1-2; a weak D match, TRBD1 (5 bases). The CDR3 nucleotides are TGTGCCAGCAGCCAAGATCAGGCAGGGAATGGCTACACCTTC. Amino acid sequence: CASSQDQAGNGYTF.